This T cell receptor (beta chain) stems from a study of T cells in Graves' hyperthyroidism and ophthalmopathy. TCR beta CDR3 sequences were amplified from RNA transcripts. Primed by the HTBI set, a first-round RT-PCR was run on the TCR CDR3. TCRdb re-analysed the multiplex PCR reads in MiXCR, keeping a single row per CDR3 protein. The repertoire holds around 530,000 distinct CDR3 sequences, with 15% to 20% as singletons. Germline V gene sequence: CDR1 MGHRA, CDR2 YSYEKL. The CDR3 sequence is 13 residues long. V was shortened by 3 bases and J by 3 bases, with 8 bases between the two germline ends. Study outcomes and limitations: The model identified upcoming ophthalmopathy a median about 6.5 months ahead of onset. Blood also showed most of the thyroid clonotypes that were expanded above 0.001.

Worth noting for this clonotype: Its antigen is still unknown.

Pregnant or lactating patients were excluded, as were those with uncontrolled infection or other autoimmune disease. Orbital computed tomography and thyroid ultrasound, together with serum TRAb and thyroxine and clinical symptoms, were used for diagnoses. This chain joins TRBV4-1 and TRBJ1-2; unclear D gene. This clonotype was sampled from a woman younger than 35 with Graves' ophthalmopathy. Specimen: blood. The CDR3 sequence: CASSHARDYGYTF. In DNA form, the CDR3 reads TGCGCCAGCAGCCACGCAAGGGACTATGGCTACACCTTC.